This T cell receptor (beta chain) was sequenced for a study of cytomegalovirus exposure and HLA in healthy donors. Vbeta (60) and Jbeta (13) primers were used in the PCR. Profiling relied on immunoSEQ multiplex PCR, and the TCRdb table lists in-frame clones only, not all of them. The table includes around 220,000 clones, roughly four fifths detected once. This clone was found once. The CDR3 loop spans 15 amino acids. Unmatched junction bases numbered 5, after V lost 3 bases and J lost 3 bases. The germline CDR1 and CDR2 sequences are MNHEY and SMNVEV (reference sequence). The receptor was isolated from a girl between 5 and 17 years old in good health and CMV-seronegative. The sequenced material came from PBMCs. This chain uses TRBV27 with TRBJ2-7, with TRBD2 identical over 10 bases. This chain's CDR3 is CASSLVAGGLYEQYF. CDR3 nucleotide sequence: TGTGCCAGCAGTTTGGTAGCGGGGGGCCTCTACGAGCAGTACTTC.